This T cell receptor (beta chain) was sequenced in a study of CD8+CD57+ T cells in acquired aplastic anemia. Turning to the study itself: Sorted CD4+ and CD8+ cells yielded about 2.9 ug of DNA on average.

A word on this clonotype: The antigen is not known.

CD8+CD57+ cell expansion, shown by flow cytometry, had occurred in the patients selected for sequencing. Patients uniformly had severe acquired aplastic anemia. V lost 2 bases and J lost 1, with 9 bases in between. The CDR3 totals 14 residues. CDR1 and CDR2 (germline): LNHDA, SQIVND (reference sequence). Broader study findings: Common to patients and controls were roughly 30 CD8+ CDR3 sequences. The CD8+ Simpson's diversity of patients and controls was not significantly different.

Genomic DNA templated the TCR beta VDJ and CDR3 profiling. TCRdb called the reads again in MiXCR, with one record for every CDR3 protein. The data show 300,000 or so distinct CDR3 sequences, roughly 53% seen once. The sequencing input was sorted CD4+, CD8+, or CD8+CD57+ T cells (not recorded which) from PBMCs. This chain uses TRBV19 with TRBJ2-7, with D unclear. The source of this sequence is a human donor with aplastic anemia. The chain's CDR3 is CASSISASSYEQYF. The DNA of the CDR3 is TGTGCCAGTAGTATAAGCGCCAGTTCCTACGAGCAGTACTTC.